This is a list of T cell receptor beta chains from one sample in a study of T cells after yellow fever vaccination. TCRdb recomputed calls from the 5' RACE reads with MiXCR, one row per CDR3 protein. The table records about 550,000 distinct CDR3 sequences, 15% to 20% of them present only once. The sample consisted of PBMCs, taken 15 days after the yellow fever booster vaccination. These receptors were obtained from a man aged 25 to 45 who received the YFV17D yellow fever vaccine. Both conserved end residues are part of each CDR3. The D gene is left open where the match is weak. Rows may omit the clone size; those that give it use once, few, many or a size class.

CDR3 protein: CASSRQTGLTDTQYF
CDR3 DNA: TGTGCCAGCAGTCGTCAGACAGGGCTAACAGATACGCAGTATTTT
clone size: .
D gene: TRBD1
V gene: TRBV28
J gene: TRBJ2-3

CDR3 protein: CASSPTLAGGPIPTPIRADTQYF
CDR3 DNA: TGTGCCAGCAGCCCGACACTAGCGGGAGGGCCGATTCCAACACCCATTCGGGCAGATACGCAGTATTTT
clone size: .
D gene: TRBD2
V gene: TRBV14
J gene: TRBJ2-3

CDR3 protein: CSAREGTPSKEAFF
CDR3 DNA: TGCAGTGCTAGGGAAGGTACCCCCTCTAAGGAAGCTTTCTTT
clone size: .
D gene: .
V gene: TRBV20-1
J gene: TRBJ1-1

CDR3 protein: CASSARLGGYEQYF
CDR3 DNA: TGTGCCAGCAGCGCCCGACTCGGGGGATACGAGCAGTACTTC
clone size: .
D gene: .
V gene: TRBV7-6
J gene: TRBJ2-7

CDR3 protein: CSVKSVETQYF
CDR3 DNA: TGCAGTGTTAAGAGCGTCGAGACCCAGTACTTC
clone size: .
D gene: .
V gene: TRBV20-1
J gene: TRBJ2-5

CDR3 protein: CASRHWGGPNNEQFF
CDR3 DNA: TGCGCCAGCAGACACTGGGGAGGGCCCAACAATGAGCAGTTCTTC
clone size: few
D gene: TRBD2
V gene: TRBV5-1
J gene: TRBJ2-1

CDR3 protein: CASSADRTGGDRVEQFF
CDR3 DNA: TGCGCCAGCAGCGCAGATCGGACGGGAGGGGATAGAGTTGAGCAGTTCTTC
clone size: few
D gene: TRBD2
V gene: TRBV5-1
J gene: TRBJ2-1

CDR3 protein: CSARDVREQDTQYF
CDR3 DNA: TGCAGTGCTAGAGACGTGCGGGAGCAAGATACGCAGTATTTT
clone size: .
D gene: TRBD2
V gene: TRBV20-1
J gene: TRBJ2-3

CDR3 protein: CSARGSTSGSTNEQFF
CDR3 DNA: TGCAGTGCTAGAGGTTCGACTAGCGGGAGTACGAATGAGCAGTTCTTC
clone size: .
D gene: TRBD2
V gene: TRBV20-1
J gene: TRBJ2-1

CDR3 protein: CASTLFGGSSYEQYF
CDR3 DNA: TGTGCCAGCACCCTTTTTGGCGGGAGCTCCTACGAGCAGTACTTC
clone size: .
D gene: TRBD2
V gene: TRBV7-6
J gene: TRBJ2-7

CDR3 protein: CASSEGTVNEKLFF
CDR3 DNA: TGTGCCAGCAGTGAGGGGACGGTGAATGAAAAACTGTTTTTT
clone size: few
D gene: .
V gene: TRBV6-1
J gene: TRBJ1-4

CDR3 protein: CTSSYSKPGPQHF
CDR3 DNA: TGTACCAGCAGTTACTCGAAACCGGGGCCCCAGCATTTT
clone size: .
D gene: .
V gene: TRBV6-5
J gene: TRBJ1-5

CDR3 protein: CASSLGAGTTYYEQFF
CDR3 DNA: TGTGCCAGCAGCTTAGGGGCCGGGACCACTTACTATGAGCAGTTCTTC
clone size: few
D gene: .
V gene: TRBV7-3
J gene: TRBJ2-1

CDR3 protein: CASSPDLAGVRYNEQFF
CDR3 DNA: TGCGCCAGCAGCCCAGATTTAGCGGGAGTTCGGTACAATGAGCAGTTCTTC
clone size: .
D gene: TRBD2
V gene: TRBV4-3
J gene: TRBJ2-1

CDR3 protein: CASSLSSRRLQETQYF
CDR3 DNA: TGTGCCAGCAGCTTATCTTCGCGCAGGCTCCAAGAGACCCAGTACTTC
clone size: many
D gene: .
V gene: TRBV7-2
J gene: TRBJ2-5

CDR3 protein: CASSLVGQGQETQYF
CDR3 DNA: TGTGCCAGCAGCTTAGTGGGACAGGGGCAGGAGACCCAGTACTTC
clone size: few
D gene: TRBD1
V gene: TRBV7-9
J gene: TRBJ2-5

CDR3 protein: CASSPRGGDTQYF
CDR3 DNA: TGTGCCAGCTCACCCCGCGGGGGAGATACGCAGTATTTT
clone size: many
D gene: TRBD2
V gene: TRBV18
J gene: TRBJ2-3

CDR3 protein: CAGGKAYEQYF
CDR3 DNA: TGTGCCGGGGGTAAGGCCTACGAGCAGTACTTC
clone size: .
D gene: .
V gene: TRBV6-2/TRBV6-3
J gene: TRBJ2-7

CDR3 protein: CASSQADRGRYNEQFF
CDR3 DNA: TGTGCCAGCAGCCAAGCTGACAGGGGACGGTACAATGAGCAGTTCTTC
clone size: few
D gene: TRBD1
V gene: TRBV14
J gene: TRBJ2-1

CDR3 protein: CASSYSGTAYEQYF
CDR3 DNA: TGTGCCAGCAGTTACTCAGGGACCGCCTACGAGCAGTACTTC
clone size: .
D gene: .
V gene: TRBV6-2/TRBV6-3
J gene: TRBJ2-7

CDR3 protein: CASSPGTSGSYYTGELFF
CDR3 DNA: TGTGCCAGCAGTCCAGGGACTAGCGGGAGTTATTACACCGGGGAGCTGTTTTTT
clone size: .
D gene: TRBD2
V gene: TRBV27
J gene: TRBJ2-2

CDR3 protein: CSASLWLSGSYNEQFF
CDR3 DNA: TGCAGTGCTAGCCTTTGGCTAAGCGGGAGCTACAATGAGCAGTTCTTC
clone size: .
D gene: TRBD2
V gene: TRBV20-1
J gene: TRBJ2-1

CDR3 protein: CASSPWGVDSNEQFF
CDR3 DNA: TGTGCCAGCAGCCCATGGGGAGTAGATTCCAATGAGCAGTTCTTC
clone size: many
D gene: .
V gene: TRBV5-4
J gene: TRBJ2-1

CDR3 protein: CSARGQGLAGTNIQYF
CDR3 DNA: TGCAGTGCTAGAGGACAGGGACTAGCGGGAACCAACATTCAGTACTTC
clone size: .
D gene: TRBD2
V gene: TRBV20-1
J gene: TRBJ2-4

CDR3 protein: CASSLAGGSYNELFF
CDR3 DNA: TGTGCCAGCAGCCTAGCGGGAGGGTCCTACAATGAGCTGTTCTTC
clone size: .
D gene: TRBD2
V gene: TRBV14
J gene: TRBJ2-1

CDR3 protein: CASSPDRAGNSPLHF
CDR3 DNA: TGTGCCAGCAGCCCCGACAGGGCGGGTAATTCACCCCTCCACTTT
clone size: .
D gene: TRBD1
V gene: TRBV4-2
J gene: TRBJ1-6

CDR3 protein: CASSQATAGREQFF
CDR3 DNA: TGTGCCAGCAGCCAAGCGACAGCCGGTAGGGAGCAGTTCTTC
clone size: few
D gene: .
V gene: TRBV3-1
J gene: TRBJ2-1

CDR3 protein: CASIPEGGSSYEQYF
CDR3 DNA: TGTGCCAGCATCCCCGAGGGAGGTTCCTCCTACGAGCAGTACTTC
clone size: few
D gene: .
V gene: TRBV7-9
J gene: TRBJ2-7

CDR3 protein: CASSSTGTVNTEAFF
CDR3 DNA: TGTGCCAGCAGCTCGACCGGGACAGTGAACACTGAAGCTTTCTTT
clone size: .
D gene: TRBD1
V gene: TRBV7-2
J gene: TRBJ1-1

CDR3 protein: CASRGGDLQETQYF
CDR3 DNA: TGTGCCAGCAGAGGGGGGGACTTGCAAGAGACCCAGTACTTC
clone size: .
D gene: .
V gene: TRBV6-1
J gene: TRBJ2-5

CDR3 protein: CASSERQGNTGELFF
CDR3 DNA: TGTGCCAGCAGTGAAAGACAGGGGAACACCGGGGAGCTGTTTTTT
clone size: .
D gene: TRBD1
V gene: TRBV2
J gene: TRBJ2-2

CDR3 protein: CASSQEIRLAGGELFF
CDR3 DNA: TGCGCCAGCAGCCAAGAGATCCGGCTAGCGGGCGGGGAGCTGTTTTTT
clone size: few
D gene: TRBD2
V gene: TRBV4-3
J gene: TRBJ2-2

CDR3 protein: CAGHIREGEQFF
CDR3 DNA: TGTGCCGGACATATTAGGGAGGGCGAGCAGTTCTTC
clone size: once
D gene: TRBD2
V gene: TRBV7-9
J gene: TRBJ2-1

CDR3 protein: CSAKPGQISNEQFF
CDR3 DNA: TGCAGTGCCAAACCGGGACAGATTTCCAATGAGCAGTTCTTC
clone size: many
D gene: TRBD1
V gene: TRBV20-1
J gene: TRBJ2-1

CDR3 protein: CASSSKQNSPLHF
CDR3 DNA: TGCGCCAGCAGCTCGAAACAGAATTCACCCCTCCACTTT
clone size: few
D gene: .
V gene: TRBV5-1
J gene: TRBJ1-6

CDR3 protein: CASVRDTSASYNEQFF
CDR3 DNA: TGTGCCAGCGTAAGGGACACTAGCGCATCCTACAATGAGCAGTTCTTC
clone size: few
D gene: .
V gene: TRBV28
J gene: TRBJ2-1

CDR3 protein: CSARRAGSALTGELFF
CDR3 DNA: TGCAGTGCTAGGAGAGCGGGGAGCGCGCTCACCGGGGAGCTGTTTTTT
clone size: .
D gene: TRBD2
V gene: TRBV20-1
J gene: TRBJ2-2

CDR3 protein: CATDDYYRAHEQYF
CDR3 DNA: TGTGCCACCGACGACTACTACCGGGCCCACGAGCAGTACTTC
clone size: few
D gene: .
V gene: TRBV28
J gene: TRBJ2-7

CDR3 protein: CASSLTPQLKLFF
CDR3 DNA: TGTGCCAGCAGCCTCACTCCTCAGCTAAAACTGTTTTTT
clone size: .
D gene: .
V gene: TRBV7-2
J gene: TRBJ1-4

CDR3 protein: CASSLKRLAGADTQYF
CDR3 DNA: TGTGCCAGCAGTTTAAAAAGACTAGCGGGAGCAGATACGCAGTATTTT
clone size: few
D gene: TRBD2
V gene: TRBV28
J gene: TRBJ2-3

CDR3 protein: CAISGTARDRVIGYTF
CDR3 DNA: TGTGCCATCAGTGGGACCGCCCGGGACAGGGTTATTGGCTACACCTTC
clone size: .
D gene: TRBD1
V gene: TRBV10-3
J gene: TRBJ1-2

CDR3 protein: CASRLSKETQYF
CDR3 DNA: TGTGCCAGCAGGCTCTCAAAGGAGACCCAGTACTTC
clone size: few
D gene: .
V gene: TRBV6-2/TRBV6-3
J gene: TRBJ2-5

CDR3 protein: CASSFFGTQERADTQYF
CDR3 DNA: TGTGCCAGCAGTTTCTTCGGGACACAGGAACGGGCAGATACGCAGTATTTT
clone size: few
D gene: .
V gene: TRBV12-3/TRBV12-4
J gene: TRBJ2-3

CDR3 protein: CASSQDPGQGAGETQYF
CDR3 DNA: TGCGCCAGCAGCCAAGATCCCGGACAGGGGGCAGGGGAGACCCAGTACTTC
clone size: .
D gene: TRBD1
V gene: TRBV4-3
J gene: TRBJ2-5

CDR3 protein: CASSPRGQRTQETQYF
CDR3 DNA: TGTGCCAGCTCACCTCGGGGACAGCGAACGCAAGAGACCCAGTACTTC
clone size: few
D gene: TRBD1
V gene: TRBV18
J gene: TRBJ2-5

CDR3 protein: CASSREAGPGRSYEQYF
CDR3 DNA: TGTGCCAGCAGCCGAGAGGCCGGACCGGGACGATCCTACGAGCAGTACTTC
clone size: .
D gene: .
V gene: TRBV9
J gene: TRBJ2-7

CDR3 protein: CASSRTDHKTQYF
CDR3 DNA: TGTGCCAGCAGTAGAACTGACCATAAGACCCAGTACTTC
clone size: few
D gene: .
V gene: TRBV12-3/TRBV12-4
J gene: TRBJ2-5

CDR3 protein: CASSFVATEQFF
CDR3 DNA: TGTGCCAGCAGTTTCGTTGCGACTGAGCAGTTCTTC
clone size: few
D gene: .
V gene: TRBV12-3/TRBV12-4
J gene: TRBJ2-1

CDR3 protein: CASSFPPLRRDNEQFF
CDR3 DNA: TGTGCCAGCAGCTTCCCCCCCCTCCGGCGGGACAATGAGCAGTTCTTC
clone size: few
D gene: .
V gene: TRBV7-9
J gene: TRBJ2-1

CDR3 protein: CASSSLGSYNEQFF
CDR3 DNA: TGTGCCAGCAGCTCCTTGGGCAGCTACAATGAGCAGTTCTTC
clone size: .
D gene: .
V gene: TRBV6-1
J gene: TRBJ2-1

CDR3 protein: CAITDSGVGYEQYF
CDR3 DNA: TGTGCCATCACGGATAGCGGGGTTGGATACGAGCAGTACTTC
clone size: .
D gene: TRBD2
V gene: TRBV10-3
J gene: TRBJ2-7

CDR3 protein: CKGATGGGKKTEAFF
CDR3 DNA: TGCAAAGGAGCGACAGGGGGAGGGAAGAAGACTGAAGCTTTCTTT
clone size: many
D gene: TRBD1
V gene: TRBV20-1
J gene: TRBJ1-1

CDR3 protein: CASSQKWDRKSPNTEAFF
CDR3 DNA: TGTGCCAGCAGCCAAAAATGGGACAGGAAGTCCCCCAACACTGAAGCTTTCTTT
clone size: .
D gene: TRBD1
V gene: TRBV14
J gene: TRBJ1-1

CDR3 protein: CSANLGLAGYEQYF
CDR3 DNA: TGCAGTGCTAATCTGGGGCTAGCGGGATACGAGCAGTACTTC
clone size: .
D gene: TRBD2
V gene: TRBV20-1
J gene: TRBJ2-7

CDR3 protein: CASRIRGALGYEQYF
CDR3 DNA: TGTGCCAGTAGAATTCGGGGGGCGCTGGGCTACGAGCAGTACTTC
clone size: few
D gene: .
V gene: TRBV19
J gene: TRBJ2-7